This T cell receptor (beta chain) was found in a study of shared clonotypes between healthy human individuals. The CDR3 has 17 residues. The germline V and J ends were trimmed by 2 bases and 4 bases, with 19 bases remaining between them. Germline CDR1 is MDHEN and CDR2 is SYDVKM. A note on this clone: Its antigen is currently unknown.

Produced via immunoSEQ multiplex PCR; TCRdb's table is partial and in-frame only. The sample contains around 95,000 clones, roughly two thirds of which appear only once. CD45RO+ cells went into CD8 memory alongside CCR7-negative CD45RA+ TemRA cells. Study findings and constraints: When compared with the clonotypes that were shared by all four sorted-subset donors, the non-shared clonotypes turned out to have lower generation probabilities.

Sequencing was done on a sample of memory CD8+ T cells sorted from blood. Sample subset: CD45RO+ cells pooled with CCR7-negative TemRA cells. The clonotype originates from a young man in good health. J is TRBJ2-3 and V is TRBV28; D gene uncertain. The CDR3 bases are TGTGCCAGCAGTTTAGGAGTTGGTAGTGCTCGGGCAGATACGCAGTATTTT. Translating gives CASSLGVGSARADTQYF. The variable domain in full, completed from reference TRBV28 and TRBJ2-3, reads DVKVTQSSRYLVKRTGEKVFLECVQDMDHENMFWYRQDPGLGLRLIYFSYDVKMKEKGDIPEGYSVSREKKERFSLILESASTNQTSMYLCASSLGVGSARADTQYFGPGTRLTVL.